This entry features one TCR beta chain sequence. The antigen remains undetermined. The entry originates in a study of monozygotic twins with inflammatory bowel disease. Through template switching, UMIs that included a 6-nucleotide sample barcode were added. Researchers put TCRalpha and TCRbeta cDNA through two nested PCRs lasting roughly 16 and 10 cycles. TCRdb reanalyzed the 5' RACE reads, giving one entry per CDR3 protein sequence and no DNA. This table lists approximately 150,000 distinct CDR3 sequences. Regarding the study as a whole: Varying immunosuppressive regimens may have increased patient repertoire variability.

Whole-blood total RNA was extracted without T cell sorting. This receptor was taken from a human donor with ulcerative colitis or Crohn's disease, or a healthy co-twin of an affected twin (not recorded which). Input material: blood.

The CDR3: CASSLASNTEAFF. The chain is built from TRBV5-1 and TRBJ1-1. The CDR3 spans 13 residues. CDR1 and CDR2 from the germline V gene are SGHRS and YFSETQ.